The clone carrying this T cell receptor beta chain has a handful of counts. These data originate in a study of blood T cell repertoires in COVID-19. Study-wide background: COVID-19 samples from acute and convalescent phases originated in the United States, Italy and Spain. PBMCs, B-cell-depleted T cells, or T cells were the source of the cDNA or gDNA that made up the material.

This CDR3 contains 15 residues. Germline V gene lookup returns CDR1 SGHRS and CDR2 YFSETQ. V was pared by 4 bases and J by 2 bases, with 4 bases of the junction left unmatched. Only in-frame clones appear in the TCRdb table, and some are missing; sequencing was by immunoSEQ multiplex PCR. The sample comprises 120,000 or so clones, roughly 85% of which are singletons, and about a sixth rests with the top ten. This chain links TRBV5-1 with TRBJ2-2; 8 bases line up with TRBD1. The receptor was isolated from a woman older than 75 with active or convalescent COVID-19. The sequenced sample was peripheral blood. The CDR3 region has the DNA TGCGCCAGCAGCGTACAGGGGGACAACACCGGGGAGCTGTTTTTT. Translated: CASSVQGDNTGELFF.